The source of this TCR beta chain is a study of T cell responses to AZD1222 COVID-19 vaccine. Measured with immunoSEQ multiplex PCR; TCRdb has only the in-frame clones, and not every one. The sample holds about 140,000 clones; about nine tenths are singletons and the top ten take approximately 5.4%. This receptor was taken from an adult in good health. Source: peripheral blood, taken on day 0 of AZD1222 vaccination.

Here the CDR3 DNA reads TGTGCCAGCAGCCCTTACCCGGGACTACAGCCGTTCTTC. This sequence encodes CASSPYPGLQPFF. The J gene is TRBJ2-1, the V gene TRBV27, with 7 bases identical to TRBD2. J gave up 15 bases and V 6 bases, and 14 bases lay outside the gene matches. The CDR3 runs to 13 residues. Germline values: CDR1 MNHEY, CDR2 SMNVEV (reference sequence).